The 25 T cell receptor beta chains below come from one sample, sequenced in a study of blood T cell repertoires in COVID-19 (dated by TCRdb to the early 2020s). The library was built by means of the immunoSEQ multiplex PCR assay. Here the immuneACCESS table is served through TCRdb, limited to in-frame sequences with V and J called. Missing clones are a known gap in these copies; in checked studies unresolved V genes cover under half, and the rest lacks a known reason. Present in this sample are around 100,000 clones, about 88% of which were seen just once. The ten largest clones capture more than 7% of the sample. The sequencing input was peripheral blood. All receptors come from a woman in her seventies who had recovered from COVID-19.

This chain connects TRBV6-5 to TRBJ2-7; TRBD2 might be the D (5 bases). Germline values: CDR1 MNHEY, CDR2 SVGAGI. V lost 5 bases to trimming and J lost 4 bases, with 15 bases between them. The CDR3 totals 14 residues. CDR3 region: CASSPLGLRYEQYF. The CDR3 coding sequence is TGTGCCAGCAGTCCTCTAGGACTGAGGTACGAGCAGTACTTC.

The chain has TRBV24-1 and TRBJ2-2; TRBD2 aligns across 12 bases. Germline V lookup: CDR1 KGHDR, CDR2 SFDVKD. V shed 2 bases, J shed 6 bases, and the junction held 9 bases outside the gene matches. This CDR3 region has 18 residues. The CDR3 DNA sequence: TGTGCCACCAGTGATTCACTAGCGGGGGGACGTCGCGCCGGGGAGCTGTTTTTT. This encodes CATSDSLAGGRRAGELFF.

This chain links TRBV6-5 with TRBJ2-5, with D possibly TRBD2 on 7 matching bases. Germline V gene lookup returns CDR1 MNHEY and CDR2 SVGAGI. The CDR3 loop spans 13 amino acids. V was shortened by 7 bases and J by 5 bases, with 14 bases between the two germline ends. The CDR3 spells CASIDGGRETQYF. In nucleotides, the CDR3 is TGTGCCAGCATAGACGGGGGGCGGGAGACCCAGTACTTC.

The V gene is TRBV4-3, the J gene TRBJ1-5; 7 positions match TRBD1. The germline V gene has CDR1 LGHNA and CDR2 YSLEER. The CDR3 consists of 16 residues. V shed 3 bases, J shed 2 bases, and the junction held 7 bases outside the gene matches. The CDR3 DNA sequence: TGCGCCAGCAGCCAGACAGGACAGGAGGGCAATCAGCCCCAGCATTTT. Residues: CASSQTGQEGNQPQHF.

The chain links TRBV7-2 to TRBJ2-3; no clear D. V was cut by 6 bases and J by 2 bases, with 15 bases left in between. Germline-derived CDR1 and CDR2 are SGHTA and FQGNSA. The CDR3 is made up of 15 amino acids. The CDR3 is CASSSVGGDTDTQYF. CDR3 nucleotide sequence: TGTGCCAGCAGTTCAGTCGGCGGTGACACAGATACGCAGTATTTT.

The chain joins TRBV30 to TRBJ2-5; possibly TRBD2 for D (5 bases). Trimming cost V 5 bases and J 5 bases, with 9 bases left between them. The V gene's germline CDR1 is GTSNPN and CDR2 SVGIG (reference sequence). This CDR3 comprises 11 residues. CDR3 protein: CAWGLGETQYF. The CDR3 DNA is TGTGCCTGGGGACTCGGGGAGACCCAGTACTTC.

The genes are TRBV28 and TRBJ1-2; D is unresolved. V was clipped by 7 bases and J by 1 base, with 16 bases between them. Per germline, CDR1 MDHEN and CDR2 SYDVKM. This CDR3 has 15 amino acids. CDR3 region: CASISLPTYNYGYTF. CDR3 DNA sequence: TGTGCCAGCATCTCACTCCCCACCTATAACTATGGCTACACCTTC.

The chain is built from TRBV19 and TRBJ1-5; a possible D gene is TRBD1 (6 bases). Deletions cut 2 bases from V and 2 bases from J, with 10 bases between. This CDR3 spans 15 amino acids. Germline V lookup: CDR1 LNHDA, CDR2 SQIVND (reference sequence). The CDR3 DNA follows: TGTGCCAGTAGTATAACCGCAGGGGGCAATCAGCCCCAGCATTTT. Amino acid sequence: CASSITAGGNQPQHF.

The chain combines TRBV10-3 with TRBJ1-1; 7 bases are a match to TRBD1. The CDR3 length is 13 residues. The V gene's germline CDR1 is ENHRY and CDR2 SYGVKD. J lost 4 bases, V lost 10 bases, and 9 bases had no gene match. The CDR3 region is CATKPQGPTEAFF. Written as DNA, the CDR3 is TGTGCCACCAAACCACAGGGGCCCACTGAAGCTTTCTTT.

The chain is built from TRBV30 and TRBJ2-3; TRBD2 matches 7 bases. The CDR3 loop spans 11 amino acids. Germline V gene sequence: CDR1 GTSNPN, CDR2 SVGIG (reference sequence). V dropped 6 bases and J dropped 6; count of bases not matched to a gene: 3. CDR3 nucleotide sequence: TGTGCCTGCCTACTAGCGGATACGCAGTATTTT. Encoded protein: CACLLADTQYF.

V usage is TRBV2 and J usage is TRBJ1-2; D gene ambiguous. The germline gives CDR1 SNHLY, CDR2 FYNNEI. The CDR3 is made up of 12 amino acids. The V end was cut by 0 bases, the J end by 8 bases, with 7 bases between. CDR3 amino acids: CASSEAEEGYTF. CDR3 in DNA: TGTGCCAGCAGTGAAGCCGAGGAAGGCTACACCTTC.

The chain uses TRBV30 and TRBJ2-5, with D possibly TRBD1 on 5 matching bases. CDR3 size: 14 residues. Germline lookup yields CDR1 GTSNPN and CDR2 SVGIG (reference sequence). The V gene lost 0 bases and the J gene lost 5 bases, with 13 bases spanning the gap. CDR3 sequence (DNA): TGTGCCTGGAGTGTAACAGGTGATTTGGAGACCCAGTACTTC. As protein: CAWSVTGDLETQYF.

The chain employs TRBV7-2 and TRBJ2-5; maybe TRBD2 (6 bases). V dropped 5 bases and J dropped 2 bases, with 12 bases sitting between them. Germline values: CDR1 SGHTA, CDR2 FQGNSA. The CDR3 sequence is 14 residues long. CDR3 amino acids: CASSRAGQQETQYF. The CDR3 DNA follows: TGTGCCAGCAGCAGAGCGGGCCAACAAGAGACCCAGTACTTC.

The J gene is TRBJ2-3, the V gene TRBV27; D possibly corresponds to TRBD2 (5 bases). This CDR3 is built from 17 residues. Germline V gene data show CDR1 as MNHEY and CDR2 as SMNVEV (reference sequence). The germline V and J ends were trimmed by 3 bases and 0 bases, with 16 bases remaining between them. The CDR3 DNA reads TGTGCCAGCAGTTTTCGGCAACAGCGGACTAGCACAGATACGCAGTATTTT. It encodes CASSFRQQRTSTDTQYF.

The genes are TRBV5-6 and TRBJ1-5; D not certain. The CDR3 has 14 residues. The germline V gene encodes CDR1 SGHDT and CDR2 YYEEEE. The V end lost 0 bases, the J end lost 6 bases, and 10 bases lay between the germline ends. This CDR3 is CASSLGTFLQPQHF. In DNA, the CDR3 is TGTGCCAGCAGCTTGGGTACATTCCTTCAGCCCCAGCATTTT.

The table lists this clone with a few counts. The chain combines TRBV28 with TRBJ2-7, with a tentative D call TRBD1 (5 bases). Germline CDR1 MDHEN, CDR2 SYDVKM. V was shortened by 3 bases and J by 6 bases, with 9 bases between the two germline ends. This CDR3 is built from 12 residues. The CDR3 loop reads CASSFSQGEQYF. The CDR3 DNA is TGTGCCAGCAGTTTCAGCCAGGGCGAGCAGTACTTC.

The chain has TRBV7-9 and TRBJ2-3; 7 bases match TRBD2. The ends lost 2 bases at V and 0 bases at J; junction bases unmatched: 5. The CDR3 spans 16 residues. Looked up from germline, CDR1 is SEHNR and CDR2 is FQNEAQ (reference sequence). CDR3 protein: CASSLLAGASTDTQYF. The CDR3 DNA sequence: TGTGCCAGCAGCTTACTCGCGGGAGCTAGCACAGATACGCAGTATTTT. The full variable domain, its missing parts supplied by reference TRBV7-9 and TRBJ2-3, is DTGVSQNPRHKITKRGQNVTFRCDPISEHNRLYWYRQTLGQGPEFLTYFQNEAQLEKSRLLSDRFSAERPKGSFSTLEIQRTEQGDSAMYLCASSLLAGASTDTQYFGPGTRLTVL.

The rearrangement joins TRBV28 to TRBJ2-7; a possible D gene is TRBD2 (7 bases). CDR1 is MDHEN, CDR2 SYDVKM, per germline. The V end lost 6 bases, the J end lost 2 bases, and 20 bases lay between the germline ends. The CDR3 spans 16 residues. As DNA, the CDR3 is TGTGCCAGCAGCCCATTGGCGGGGGCTACCACCTACGAGCAGTACTTC. Its protein is CASSPLAGATTYEQYF.

V and J are TRBV7-9 and TRBJ2-3; 7 bases agree with TRBD2. This CDR3 has 15 residues. The V and J ends lost 10 bases and 6 bases, in that order; junction bases with no gene match: 16. Germline V gene sequence: CDR1 SEHNR, CDR2 FQNEAQ (reference sequence). CDR3 sequence: CATPPASGFGDTQYF. CDR3 bases: TGTGCCACCCCTCCTGCTAGCGGATTTGGGGATACGCAGTATTTT.

The rearrangement uses TRBV2 and TRBJ1-2, with D hard to call. Looked up from germline, CDR1 is SNHLY and CDR2 is FYNNEI. The CDR3 consists of 12 residues. V dropped 8 bases and J dropped 3 bases, with 10 bases sitting between them. The CDR3 nucleotides are TGTGCCAGCGCGATGCTCTACTATGGCTACACCTTC. Encoded protein: CASAMLYYGYTF.

This clone was detected only a few times. The rearrangement uses TRBV6-1 and TRBJ1-3, with 8 positions matching TRBD1. Germline V CDR1 and CDR2: MNHNS, SASEGT. The CDR3 spans 16 residues. The V and J ends lost 2 bases and 3 bases, in that order; junction bases with no gene match: 6. The CDR3 loop is CASSETGQGGGNTIYF. CDR3 DNA: TGTGCCAGCAGTGAAACAGGACAGGGAGGTGGAAACACCATATATTTT.

The chain recombines TRBV4-2 with TRBJ2-2; TRBD2 agrees at 8 bases. This CDR3 is built from 17 residues. Germline V gene data show CDR1 as LGHNA and CDR2 as YNFKEQ. Trimming took 4 bases from V and 1 from J; bases not matched to a gene: 8. CDR3 DNA: TGTGCCAGCAGCCCGAGGGGACGGGGGGGGAACACCGGGGAGCTGTTTTTT. The encoded protein is CASSPRGRGGNTGELFF.

The table lists this clone with a count of one. The rearrangement uses TRBV7-9 and TRBJ2-3, with D perhaps TRBD2 (6 bases). CDR3 length equals 14 residues. Germline-derived CDR1 and CDR2 are SEHNR and FQNEAQ (reference sequence). V lost 2 bases to trimming and J lost 5 bases, with 11 bases between them. CDR3 in amino acids: CASSLTGVIDTQYF. The CDR3 region has the DNA TGTGCCAGCAGCTTAACGGGGGTTATAGATACGCAGTATTTT. Drawing the rest from reference TRBV7-9 and TRBJ2-3, the complete variable domain is DTGVSQNPRHKITKRGQNVTFRCDPISEHNRLYWYRQTLGQGPEFLTYFQNEAQLEKSRLLSDRFSAERPKGSFSTLEIQRTEQGDSAMYLCASSLTGVIDTQYFGPGTRLTVL.

The V call is TRBV18, the J call TRBJ2-3; a possible D gene is TRBD2 (6 bases). This CDR3 is 14 amino acids long. Germline V gene sequence: CDR1 KGHSH, CDR2 LQKENI. V was cut by 4 bases and J by 4 bases, with 12 bases left in between. The DNA of the CDR3 is TGTGCCAGCTCACAAGCGGGCGGGGCAGATACGCAGTATTTT. Its translation is CASSQAGGADTQYF. The whole variable domain, remainder taken from reference TRBV18 and TRBJ2-3, is NAGVMQNPRHLVRRRGQEARLRCSPMKGHSHVYWYRQLPEEGLKFMVYLQKENIIDESGMPKERFSAEFPKEGPSILRIQQVVRGDSAAYFCASSQAGGADTQYFGPGTRLTVL.

The chain is built from TRBV7-9 and TRBJ2-3; 14 bases map to TRBD2. CDR1 and CDR2 from the germline V gene are SEHNR and FQNEAQ (reference sequence). Trimming cost V 1 base and J 2 bases; bases outside gene matches: 2. The CDR3 is 17 amino acids. CDR3 in amino acids: CASSLGLAGGLTDTQYF. CDR3 sequence (DNA): TGTGCCAGCAGCTTAGGACTAGCGGGAGGGCTCACAGATACGCAGTATTTT.